What follows is one T cell receptor (beta chain) and its context. At one end, the junction sequence differs from germline, possibly due to a read error. The data were produced by immunoSEQ multiplex PCR, yet TCRdb's version contains in-frame clones alone and is incomplete. The sample includes approximately 67,000 clones, 65% to 90% of them seen just once. Fresh-frozen tumor tissue and more than two years of survival data were available for all. The sample belongs to a study of glioma-infiltrating T cells after dendritic cell vaccination. In the study overall: Between about 2002 and 2012, patients got autologous tumor lysate-pulsed dendritic cell vaccines.

Germline CDR1 SSHAT, CDR2 FNYEAQ (reference sequence). The length of the CDR3 is 14 residues. Here the sequenced sample was blood, taken before dendritic cell vaccination. The gene calls are TRBV7-7 and TRBJ2-5; D possibly corresponds to TRBD1 (6 bases). The receptor comes from a human donor with glioblastoma. The CDR3, as DNA: TGTGCTAGCAGCTTAGTTCAGGGGTCGGGGACCCAGTACTTC. Encoded protein: CASSLVQGSGTQYF.